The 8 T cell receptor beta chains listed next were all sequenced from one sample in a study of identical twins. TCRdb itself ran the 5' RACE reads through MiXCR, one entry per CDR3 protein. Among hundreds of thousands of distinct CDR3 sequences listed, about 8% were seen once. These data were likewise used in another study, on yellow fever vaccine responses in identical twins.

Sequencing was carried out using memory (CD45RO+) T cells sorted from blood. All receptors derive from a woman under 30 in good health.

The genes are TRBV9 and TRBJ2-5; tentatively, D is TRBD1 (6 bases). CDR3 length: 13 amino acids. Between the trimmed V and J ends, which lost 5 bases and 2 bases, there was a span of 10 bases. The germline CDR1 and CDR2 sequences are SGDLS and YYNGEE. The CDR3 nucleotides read TGTGCCAGCAGGAGGACAGAACAAGAGACCCAGTACTTC. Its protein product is CASRRTEQETQYF.

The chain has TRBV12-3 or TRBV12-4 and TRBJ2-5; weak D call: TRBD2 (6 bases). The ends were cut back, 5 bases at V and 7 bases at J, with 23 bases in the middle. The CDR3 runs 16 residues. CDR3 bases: TGTGCCAGCAGTGATCAGTGGAGGGACGGGTCGCGGACCCAGTACTTC. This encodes CASSDQWRDGSRTQYF.

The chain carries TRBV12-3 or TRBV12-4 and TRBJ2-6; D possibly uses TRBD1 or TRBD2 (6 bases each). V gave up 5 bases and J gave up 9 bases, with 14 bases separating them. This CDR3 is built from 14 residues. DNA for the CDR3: TGTGCCAGCAGTCCTAGGGGGGACATCAACGTCCTGACTTTC. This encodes CASSPRGDINVLTF.

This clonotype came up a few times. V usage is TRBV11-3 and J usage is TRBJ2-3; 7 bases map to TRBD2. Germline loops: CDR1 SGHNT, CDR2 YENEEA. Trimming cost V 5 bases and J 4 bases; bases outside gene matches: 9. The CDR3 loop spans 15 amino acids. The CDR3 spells CASSDPAGDPDTQYF. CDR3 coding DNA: TGTGCCAGCAGCGATCCCGCGGGAGATCCAGATACGCAGTATTTT.

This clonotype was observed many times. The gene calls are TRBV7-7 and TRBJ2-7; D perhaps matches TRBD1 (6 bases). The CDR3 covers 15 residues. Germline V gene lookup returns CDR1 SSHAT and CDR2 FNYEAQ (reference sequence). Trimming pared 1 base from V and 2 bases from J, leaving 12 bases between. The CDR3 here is CASSLGQVVTYEQYV. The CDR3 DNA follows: TGTGCCAGCAGCTTAGGACAGGTCGTTACCTACGAGCAGTACGTC.

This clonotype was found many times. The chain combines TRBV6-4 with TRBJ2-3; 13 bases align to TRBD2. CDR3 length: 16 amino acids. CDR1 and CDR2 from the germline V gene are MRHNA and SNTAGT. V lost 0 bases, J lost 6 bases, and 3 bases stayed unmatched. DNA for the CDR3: TGTGCCAGCAGTGACTCACTAGCGGGGGGGCCTGATACGCAGTATTTT. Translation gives CASSDSLAGGPDTQYF.

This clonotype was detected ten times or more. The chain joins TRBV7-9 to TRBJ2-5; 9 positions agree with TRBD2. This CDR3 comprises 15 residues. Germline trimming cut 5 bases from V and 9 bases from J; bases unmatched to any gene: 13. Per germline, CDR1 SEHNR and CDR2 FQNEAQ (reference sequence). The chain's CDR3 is CASSPGTSRTGAQYF. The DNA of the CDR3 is TGTGCCAGCAGCCCTGGGACTAGCCGCACGGGGGCCCAGTACTTC.

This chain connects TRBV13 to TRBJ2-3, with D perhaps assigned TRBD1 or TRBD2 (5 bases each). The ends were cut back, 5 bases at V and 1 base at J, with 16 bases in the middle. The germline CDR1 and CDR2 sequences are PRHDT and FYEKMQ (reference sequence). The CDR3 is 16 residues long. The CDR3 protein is CASSKRDGSGTDTQYF. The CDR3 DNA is TGTGCCAGCAGCAAAAGGGACGGATCAGGCACAGATACGCAGTATTTT.